This TCR beta chain was sequenced in a study of blood T cell repertoires in COVID-19 (dated by TCRdb to 2018 to 2021). About the investigation overall: Samples from collaborators originated in the United States, Italy and Spain and spanned both the acute and convalescent phases of COVID-19. Subjects who had been exposed to COVID-19, were actively infected with it, or had recovered from it provided the deeply sampled blood TCRbeta repertoires that made up the dataset. The samples were drawn from two sources: the first 160 participants of the ongoing ImmuneRACE study, and 950 to 1,500 subjects contributed by 6 global collaborators. The sample metadata nearly always contained a de-identified subject ID, COVID-19 status, age in years and sex. The repertoires were released in a freely available public database meant as a resource for research on the immune response to SARS-CoV-2. HLA class I and class II types, where available, came from metadata supplied by the sample provider rather than from assay-based typing. The prospective study material was composed of cDNA or gDNA derived from T cells, B-cell-depleted T cells, or PBMCs. On the study overall, not on this receptor specifically: How much clinical and demographic metadata was included differed by source and by participant, and the metadata was provided uncurated.

TCRbeta CDR3 regions were amplified from genomic DNA using the immunoSEQ Assay, a bias-controlled multiplex PCR. As for the authors' bioinformatics: Nucleated cell counts per sample were estimated from amplification of reference gene primers within the assay. To quantify the absolute abundance of each unique TCRbeta CDR3 rearrangement, sequence reads were collapsed and filtered. For each sample, productive Simpson clonality was calculated by taking the square root of Simpson's diversity index across productive rearrangements. TCRdb took this table from immuneACCESS and kept in-frame rearrangements with V and J called. Such tables lack part of the clones; where checked against another copy, unresolved V genes explain under half of the gap, and the rest is unexplained. D and trimming come from the DNA, and the V and J calls and clone size come from that table. The sample profile shows around 170,000 clones; 87% of them were found once. The leading ten clones occupy 7% to 7.5% of the sample.

Inclusive of the bounding cysteine and phenylalanine, the CDR3 is 14 residues long. Just CDR3 DNA is preserved here, 42 bases in frame from base 1. From the germline V gene, CDR1 is SGHRS and CDR2 is YFSETQ. The trim is 0 bases for V and 8 bases for J, with a gap of 12 bases between the germline ends. Enrolling through a virtual design, the prospective study's participants ranged in age from about 18 to 89 years and lived across roughly 23 United States geographic areas. To assign participants to cohorts, the prospective study relied on clinical history that participants themselves reported in a screening survey and a study questionnaire. ImmuneRACE Cohort 3 recovered participants were defined by two consecutive negative NP/OP PCR tests, healthcare professional clearance, or symptom resolution. Each participant in the prospective study had whole blood, serum and a nasopharyngeal or oropharyngeal swab collected by mobile phlebotomists. Participants in the prospective study had the option to provide additional blood draws and questionnaires over a roughly two-month period. Before DNA extraction, prospective study blood samples were shipped either frozen or at room temperature.

Points on this clone: Its antigen remains unidentified. Base qualities are not recorded, but no much larger clone differs from it by a single base.

Recombination linked TRBV5-1 to TRBJ2-1, and the D gene may be TRBD1, 5 bases matching. This receptor was obtained from a woman aged 45-60 years who had recovered from COVID-19. Sample: PBMCs or T cells enriched from blood (not recorded which). The CDR3 protein sequence reads: CASSLVGARDEQFF. The DNA sequence is given as TGCGCCAGCAGCTTGGTTGGGGCTCGGGATGAGCAGTTCTTC.